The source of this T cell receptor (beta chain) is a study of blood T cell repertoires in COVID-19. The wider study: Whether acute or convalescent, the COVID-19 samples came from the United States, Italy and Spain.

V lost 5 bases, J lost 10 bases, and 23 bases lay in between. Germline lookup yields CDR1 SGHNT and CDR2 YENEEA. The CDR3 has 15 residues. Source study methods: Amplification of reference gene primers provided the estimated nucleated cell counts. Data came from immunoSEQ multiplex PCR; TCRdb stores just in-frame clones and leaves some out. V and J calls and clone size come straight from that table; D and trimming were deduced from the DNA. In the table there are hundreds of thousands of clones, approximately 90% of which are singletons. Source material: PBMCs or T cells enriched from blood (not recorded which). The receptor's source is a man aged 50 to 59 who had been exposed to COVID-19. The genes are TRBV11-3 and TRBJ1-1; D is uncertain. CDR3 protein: CASSTGKGLPKAAFF. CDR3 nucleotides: TGTGCCAGCAGCACCGGGAAAGGACTCCCGAAGGCAGCTTTCTTT. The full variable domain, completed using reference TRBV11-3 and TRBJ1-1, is EAGVVQSPRYKIIEKKQPVAFWCNPISGHNTLYWYLQNLGQGPELLIRYENEEAVDDSQLPKDRFSAERLKGVDSTLKIQPAELGDSAVYLCASSTGKGLPKAAFFGQGTRLTVV.